This TCR beta chain was obtained from a study of molecular identifiers for immune sequencing clone quantification. Looked up from germline, CDR1 is MNHEY and CDR2 is SVGAGI. There are 14 residues in the CDR3. V gave up 2 bases and J gave up 9 bases; unmatched junction bases: 6. This clonotype was picked up many times. TCRdb analysed the PCR reads with MiXCR anew, one entry per CDR3 protein. The sample yields some 680,000 distinct CDR3 sequences, less than 30% seen once. This TCR was sampled from a human donor in good health. Some libraries in this study had Jurkat cell RNA spiked in. This chain connects TRBV6-5 to TRBJ2-7; 11 nucleotides agree with TRBD1. Sequenced material: naive CD8+ T cells from blood, with Jurkat cell RNA spiked in. Subset in this sample: FACS-sorted CD8+CD4-CCR7+CD45RA+ naive T cells. The CDR3 bases are TGTGCCAGCAGTTACGGGACAGGGGGTTCCGTGCAGTACTTC. Translated, it gives CASSYGTGGSVQYF.